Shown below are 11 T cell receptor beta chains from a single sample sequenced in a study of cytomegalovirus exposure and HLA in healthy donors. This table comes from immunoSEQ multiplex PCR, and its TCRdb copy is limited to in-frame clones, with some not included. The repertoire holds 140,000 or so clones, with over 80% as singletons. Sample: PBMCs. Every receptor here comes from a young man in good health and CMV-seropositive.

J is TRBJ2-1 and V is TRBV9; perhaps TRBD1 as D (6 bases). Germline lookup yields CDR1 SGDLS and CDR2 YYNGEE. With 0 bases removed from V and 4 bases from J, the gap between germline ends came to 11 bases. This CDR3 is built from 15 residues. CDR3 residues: CASSVDRAFYNEQFF. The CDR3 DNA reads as TGTGCCAGCAGCGTAGACAGGGCCTTTTACAATGAGCAGTTCTTC.

The CDR3 bases are TGCGCCAGCAGCAAGGGACATAACACCGGGGAGCTGTTTTTT. Protein: CASSKGHNTGELFF. The chain carries TRBV5-1 and TRBJ2-2, with D possibly being TRBD1 (6 bases). The germline V gene encodes CDR1 SGHRS and CDR2 YFSETQ. The V gene lost 4 bases and the J gene lost 2 bases, with 9 bases spanning the gap. The CDR3 consists of 14 residues.

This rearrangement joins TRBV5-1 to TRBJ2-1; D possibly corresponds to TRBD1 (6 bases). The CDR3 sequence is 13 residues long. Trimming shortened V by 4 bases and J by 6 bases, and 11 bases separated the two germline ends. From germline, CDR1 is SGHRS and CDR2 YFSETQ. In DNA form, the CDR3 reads TGCGCCAGCAGCGCGGACAGAGCCAATGAGCAGTTCTTC. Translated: CASSADRANEQFF.

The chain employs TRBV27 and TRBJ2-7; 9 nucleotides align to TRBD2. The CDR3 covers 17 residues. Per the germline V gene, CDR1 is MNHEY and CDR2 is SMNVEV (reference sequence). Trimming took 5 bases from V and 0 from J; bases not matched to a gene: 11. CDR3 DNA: TGTGCCAGCAGTCTCCACCAGACTAGCGGCAGCTCCTACGAGCAGTACTTC. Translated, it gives CASSLHQTSGSSYEQYF.

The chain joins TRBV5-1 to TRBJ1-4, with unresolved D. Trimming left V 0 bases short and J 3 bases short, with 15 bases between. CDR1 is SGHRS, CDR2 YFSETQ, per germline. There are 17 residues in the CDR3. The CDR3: CASSLVGQLEANEKLFF. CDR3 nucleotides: TGCGCCAGCAGCTTGGTAGGGCAGCTGGAGGCTAATGAAAAACTGTTTTTT.

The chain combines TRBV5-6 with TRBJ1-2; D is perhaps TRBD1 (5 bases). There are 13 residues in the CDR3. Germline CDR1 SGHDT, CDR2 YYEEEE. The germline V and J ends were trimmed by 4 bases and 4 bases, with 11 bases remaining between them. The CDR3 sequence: CASSLRVLYGYTF. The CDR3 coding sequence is TGTGCCAGCAGCCTCAGGGTCCTCTATGGCTACACCTTC. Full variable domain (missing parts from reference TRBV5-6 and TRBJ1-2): DAGVTQSPTHLIKTRGQQVTLRCSPKSGHDTVSWYQQALGQGPQFIFQYYEEEERQRGNFPDRFSGHQFPNYSSELNVNALLLGDSALYLCASSLRVLYGYTFGSGTRLTVV.

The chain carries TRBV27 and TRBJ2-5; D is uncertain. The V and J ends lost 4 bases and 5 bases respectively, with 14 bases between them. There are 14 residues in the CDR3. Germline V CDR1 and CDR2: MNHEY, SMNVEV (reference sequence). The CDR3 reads CASSSHAIRETQYF. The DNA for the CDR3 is TGTGCCAGCAGTTCCCACGCTATCCGGGAGACCCAGTACTTC.

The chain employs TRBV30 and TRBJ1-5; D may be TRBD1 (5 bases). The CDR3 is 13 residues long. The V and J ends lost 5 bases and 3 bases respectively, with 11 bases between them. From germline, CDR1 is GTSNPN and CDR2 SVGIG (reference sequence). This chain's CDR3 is CAWGGGLNQPQHF. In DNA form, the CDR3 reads TGTGCCTGGGGGGGAGGCCTCAATCAGCCCCAGCATTTT.

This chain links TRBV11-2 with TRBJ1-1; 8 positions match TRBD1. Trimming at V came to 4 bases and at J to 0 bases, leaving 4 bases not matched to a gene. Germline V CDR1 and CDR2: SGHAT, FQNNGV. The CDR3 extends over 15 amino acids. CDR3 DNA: TGTGCCAGCAGCTCCCGGACAGGGTTGAACACTGAAGCTTTCTTT. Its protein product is CASSSRTGLNTEAFF.

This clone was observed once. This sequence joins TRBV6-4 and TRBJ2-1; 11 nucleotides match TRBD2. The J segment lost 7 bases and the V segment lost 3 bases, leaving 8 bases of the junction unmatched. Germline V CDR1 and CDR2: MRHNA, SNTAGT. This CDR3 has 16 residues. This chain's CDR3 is CASSESNLAGGNEQFF. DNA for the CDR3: TGTGCCAGCAGTGAAAGTAACCTAGCGGGAGGTAATGAGCAGTTCTTC.

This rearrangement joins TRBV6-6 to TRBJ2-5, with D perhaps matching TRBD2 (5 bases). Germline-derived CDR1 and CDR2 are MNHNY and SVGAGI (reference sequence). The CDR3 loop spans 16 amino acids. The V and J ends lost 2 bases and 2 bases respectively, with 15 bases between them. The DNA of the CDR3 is TGTGCCAGCAGTTACCCTCCGACACAGCGGCAAGAGACCCAGTACTTC. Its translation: CASSYPPTQRQETQYF.